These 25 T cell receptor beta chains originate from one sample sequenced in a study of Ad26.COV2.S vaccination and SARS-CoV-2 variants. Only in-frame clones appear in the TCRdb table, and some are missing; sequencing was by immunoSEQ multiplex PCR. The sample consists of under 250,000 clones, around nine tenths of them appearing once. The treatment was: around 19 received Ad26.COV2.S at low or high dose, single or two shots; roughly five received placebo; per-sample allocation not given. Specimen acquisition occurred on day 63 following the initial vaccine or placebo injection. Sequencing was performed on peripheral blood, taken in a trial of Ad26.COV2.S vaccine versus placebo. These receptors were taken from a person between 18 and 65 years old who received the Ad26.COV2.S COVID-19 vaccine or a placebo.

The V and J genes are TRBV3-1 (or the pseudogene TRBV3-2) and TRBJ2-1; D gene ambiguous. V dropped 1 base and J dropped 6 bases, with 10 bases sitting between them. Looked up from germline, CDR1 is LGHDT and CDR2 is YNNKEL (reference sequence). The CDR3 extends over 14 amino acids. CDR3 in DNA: TGTGCCAGCAGCCAAGTATTCCAGATCAATGAGCAGTTCTTC. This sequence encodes CASSQVFQINEQFF.

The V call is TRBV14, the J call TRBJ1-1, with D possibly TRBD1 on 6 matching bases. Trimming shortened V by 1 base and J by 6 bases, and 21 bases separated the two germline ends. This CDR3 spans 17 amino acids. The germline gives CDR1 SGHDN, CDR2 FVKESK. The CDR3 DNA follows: TGTGCCAGCAGCCAAGTTTTCGGCAATAGGCAGGGGTCTGAAGCTTTCTTT. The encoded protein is CASSQVFGNRQGSEAFF.

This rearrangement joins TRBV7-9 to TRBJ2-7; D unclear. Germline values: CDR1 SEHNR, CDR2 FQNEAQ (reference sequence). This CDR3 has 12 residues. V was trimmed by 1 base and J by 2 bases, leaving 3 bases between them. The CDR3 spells CASSLVAYEQYF. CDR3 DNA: TGTGCCAGCAGCTTAGTAGCCTACGAGCAGTACTTC.

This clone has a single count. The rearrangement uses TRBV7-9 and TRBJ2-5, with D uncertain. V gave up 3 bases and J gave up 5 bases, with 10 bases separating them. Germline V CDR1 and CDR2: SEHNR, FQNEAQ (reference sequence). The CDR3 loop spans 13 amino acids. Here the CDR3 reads CASSLDSRETQYF. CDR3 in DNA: TGTGCCAGCAGCTTGGATAGCCGGGAGACCCAGTACTTC.

The CDR3 coding sequence is TGTGCCAGCAGCGTTAGCGGGGGGAACTTATACAATGAGCAGTTCTTC. Its protein is CASSVSGGNLYNEQFF. The chain uses TRBV9 and TRBJ2-1; 10 nucleotides match TRBD2. Per the germline V gene, CDR1 is SGDLS and CDR2 is YYNGEE. The V gene end was trimmed by 2 bases and the J gene end by 4 bases; junction bases not matched to a gene: 6. The CDR3 has 16 amino acids.

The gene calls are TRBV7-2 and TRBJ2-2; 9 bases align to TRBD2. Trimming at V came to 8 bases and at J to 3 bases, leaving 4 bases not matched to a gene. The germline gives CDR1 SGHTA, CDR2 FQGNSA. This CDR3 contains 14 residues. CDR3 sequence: CASRGGAYTGELFF. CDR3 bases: TGTGCCAGCCGCGGGGGGGCCTACACCGGGGAGCTGTTTTTT.

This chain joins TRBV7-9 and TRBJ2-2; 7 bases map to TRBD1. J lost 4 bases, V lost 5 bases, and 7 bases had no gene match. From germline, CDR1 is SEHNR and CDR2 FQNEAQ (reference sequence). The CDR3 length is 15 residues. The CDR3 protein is CASSPRGFGTGELFF. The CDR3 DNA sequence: TGTGCCAGCAGCCCCAGGGGGTTTGGCACCGGGGAGCTGTTTTTT.

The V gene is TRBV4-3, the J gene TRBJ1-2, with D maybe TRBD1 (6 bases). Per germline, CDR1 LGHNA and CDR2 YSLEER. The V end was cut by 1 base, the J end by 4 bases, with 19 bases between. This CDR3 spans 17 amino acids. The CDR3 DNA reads TGCGCCAGCAGCCAAGTTATGAATCGGGGGGCTACCTATGGCTACACCTTC. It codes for CASSQVMNRGATYGYTF.

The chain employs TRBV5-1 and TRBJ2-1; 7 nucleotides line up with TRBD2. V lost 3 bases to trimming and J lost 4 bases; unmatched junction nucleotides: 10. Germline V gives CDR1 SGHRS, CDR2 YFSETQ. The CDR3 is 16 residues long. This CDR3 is CASSSGAGTTYNEQFF. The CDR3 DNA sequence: TGCGCCAGCAGCTCCGGAGCGGGGACCACTTACAATGAGCAGTTCTTC.

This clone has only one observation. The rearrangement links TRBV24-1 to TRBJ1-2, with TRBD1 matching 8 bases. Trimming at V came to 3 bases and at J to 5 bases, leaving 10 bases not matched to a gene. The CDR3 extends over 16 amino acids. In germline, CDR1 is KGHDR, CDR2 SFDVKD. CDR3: CATSDNGGTGDYGYTF. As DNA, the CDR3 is TGTGCCACCAGTGATAACGGGGGGACAGGCGATTATGGCTACACCTTC.

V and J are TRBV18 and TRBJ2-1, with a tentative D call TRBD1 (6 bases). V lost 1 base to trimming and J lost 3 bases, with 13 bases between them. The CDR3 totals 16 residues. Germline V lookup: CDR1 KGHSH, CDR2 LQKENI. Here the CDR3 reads CASSPLRDKLYNEQFF. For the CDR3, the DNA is TGTGCCAGCTCACCACTCCGGGACAAGCTCTACAATGAGCAGTTCTTC.

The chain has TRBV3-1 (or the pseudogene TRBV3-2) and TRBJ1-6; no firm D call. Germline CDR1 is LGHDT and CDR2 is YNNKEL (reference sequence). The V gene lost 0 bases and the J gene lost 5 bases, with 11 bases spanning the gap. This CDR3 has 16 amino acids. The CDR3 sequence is CASSQDVMGNNSPLHF. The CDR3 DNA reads TGTGCCAGCAGCCAAGATGTGATGGGGAATAATTCACCCCTCCACTTT.

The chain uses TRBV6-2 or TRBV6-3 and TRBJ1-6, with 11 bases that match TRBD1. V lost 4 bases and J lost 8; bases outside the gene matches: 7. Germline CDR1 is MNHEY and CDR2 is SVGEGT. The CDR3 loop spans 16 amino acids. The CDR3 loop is CASSFLGQGVDSPLHF. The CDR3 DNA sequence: TGTGCCAGCAGTTTCTTGGGACAGGGGGTAGATTCACCCCTCCACTTT.

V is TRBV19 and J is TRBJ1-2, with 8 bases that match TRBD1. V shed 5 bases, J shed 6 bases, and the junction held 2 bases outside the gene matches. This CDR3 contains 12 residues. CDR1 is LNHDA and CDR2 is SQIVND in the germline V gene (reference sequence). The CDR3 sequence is CASSGQGHGYTF. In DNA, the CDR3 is TGTGCCAGTAGTGGACAGGGCCATGGCTACACCTTC.

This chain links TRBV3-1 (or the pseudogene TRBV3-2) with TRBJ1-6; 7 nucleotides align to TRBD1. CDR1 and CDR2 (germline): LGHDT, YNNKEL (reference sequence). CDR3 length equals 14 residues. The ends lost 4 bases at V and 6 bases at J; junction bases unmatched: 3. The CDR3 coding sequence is TGTGCCAGCAGCCTGGGACAGTCTAATTCACCCCTCCACTTT. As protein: CASSLGQSNSPLHF.

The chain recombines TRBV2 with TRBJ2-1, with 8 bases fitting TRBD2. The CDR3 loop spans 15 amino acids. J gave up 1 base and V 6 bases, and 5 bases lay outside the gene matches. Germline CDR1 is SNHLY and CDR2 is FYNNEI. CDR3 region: CASRLSGGSYNEQFF. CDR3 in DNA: TGTGCCAGCAGACTAAGCGGGGGATCCTACAATGAGCAGTTCTTC.

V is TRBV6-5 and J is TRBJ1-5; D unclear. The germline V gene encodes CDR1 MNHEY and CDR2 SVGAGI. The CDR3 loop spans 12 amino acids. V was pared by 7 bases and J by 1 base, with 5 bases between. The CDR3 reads CASTASNQPQHF. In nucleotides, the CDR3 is TGTGCCAGCACCGCGAGCAATCAGCCCCAGCATTTT.

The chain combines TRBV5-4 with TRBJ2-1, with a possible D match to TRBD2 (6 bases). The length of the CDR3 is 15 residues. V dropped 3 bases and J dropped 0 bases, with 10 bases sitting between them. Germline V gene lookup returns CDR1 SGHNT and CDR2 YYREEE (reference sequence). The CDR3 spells CASSSDGSSYNEQFF. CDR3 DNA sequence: TGTGCCAGCAGCTCCGACGGGAGCTCCTACAATGAGCAGTTCTTC.

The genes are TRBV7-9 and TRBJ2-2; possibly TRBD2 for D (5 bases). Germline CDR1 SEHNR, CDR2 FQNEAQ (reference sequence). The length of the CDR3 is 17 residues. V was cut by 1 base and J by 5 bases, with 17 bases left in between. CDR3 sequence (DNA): TGTGCCAGCAGCTTAGGGCCGGGGATCCAGCGGACCGGGGAGCTGTTTTTT. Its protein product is CASSLGPGIQRTGELFF.

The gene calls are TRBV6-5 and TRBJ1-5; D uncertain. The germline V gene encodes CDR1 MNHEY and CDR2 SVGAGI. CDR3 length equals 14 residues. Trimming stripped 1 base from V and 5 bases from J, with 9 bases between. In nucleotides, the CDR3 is TGTGCCAGCAGTTACTGGTCTCCCTATCAGCCCCAGCATTTT. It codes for CASSYWSPYQPQHF.

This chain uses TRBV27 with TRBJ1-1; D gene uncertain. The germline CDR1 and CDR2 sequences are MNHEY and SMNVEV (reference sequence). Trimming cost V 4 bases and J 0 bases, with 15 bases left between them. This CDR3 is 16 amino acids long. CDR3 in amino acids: CASSSRLQPMNTEAFF. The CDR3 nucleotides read TGTGCCAGCAGTTCACGACTCCAGCCCATGAACACTGAAGCTTTCTTT.

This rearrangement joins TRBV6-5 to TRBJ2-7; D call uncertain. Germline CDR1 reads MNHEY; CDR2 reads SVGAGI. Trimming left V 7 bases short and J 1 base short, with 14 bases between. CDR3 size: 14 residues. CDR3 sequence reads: CASIRDSTSYEQYF. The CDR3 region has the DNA TGTGCCAGCATAAGGGATAGCACGTCCTACGAGCAGTACTTC.

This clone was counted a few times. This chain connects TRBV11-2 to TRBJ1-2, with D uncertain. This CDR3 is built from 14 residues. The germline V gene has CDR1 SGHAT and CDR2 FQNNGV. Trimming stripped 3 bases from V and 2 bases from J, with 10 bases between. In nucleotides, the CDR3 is TGTGCCAGCAGCTTGGGCGGATCAAACTATGGCTACACCTTC. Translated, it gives CASSLGGSNYGYTF.

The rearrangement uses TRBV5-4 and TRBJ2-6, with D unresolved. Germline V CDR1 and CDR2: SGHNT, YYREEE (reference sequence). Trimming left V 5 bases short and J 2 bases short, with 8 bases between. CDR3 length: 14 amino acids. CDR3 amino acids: CASRARAGANVLTF. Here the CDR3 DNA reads TGTGCCAGCAGGGCAAGAGCTGGGGCCAACGTCCTGACTTTC.

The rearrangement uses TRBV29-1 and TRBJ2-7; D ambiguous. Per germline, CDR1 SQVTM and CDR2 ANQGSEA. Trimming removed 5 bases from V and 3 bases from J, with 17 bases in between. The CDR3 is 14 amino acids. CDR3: CSVSSLGISYEQYF. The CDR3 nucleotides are TGCAGCGTTTCTTCTCTGGGGATCAGCTACGAGCAGTACTTC.